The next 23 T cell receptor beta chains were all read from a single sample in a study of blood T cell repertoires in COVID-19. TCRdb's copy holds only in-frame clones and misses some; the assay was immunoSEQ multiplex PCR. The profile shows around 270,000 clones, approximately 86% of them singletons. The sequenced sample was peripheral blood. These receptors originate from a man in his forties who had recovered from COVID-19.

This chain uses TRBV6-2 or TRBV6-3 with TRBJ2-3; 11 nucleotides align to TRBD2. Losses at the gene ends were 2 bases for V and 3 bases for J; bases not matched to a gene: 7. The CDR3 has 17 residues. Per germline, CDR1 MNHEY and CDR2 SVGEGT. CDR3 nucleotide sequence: TGTGCCAGCAGTTACGCCCCACTAGCGGGAGTGACAGATACGCAGTATTTT. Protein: CASSYAPLAGVTDTQYF.

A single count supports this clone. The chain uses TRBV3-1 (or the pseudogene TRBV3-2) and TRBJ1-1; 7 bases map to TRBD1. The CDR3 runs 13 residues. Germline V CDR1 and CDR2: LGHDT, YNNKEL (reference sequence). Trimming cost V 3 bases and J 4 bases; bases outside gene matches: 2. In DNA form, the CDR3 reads TGTGCCAGCAGCCAGAGACAGGGCACTGAAGCTTTCTTT. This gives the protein CASSQRQGTEAFF.

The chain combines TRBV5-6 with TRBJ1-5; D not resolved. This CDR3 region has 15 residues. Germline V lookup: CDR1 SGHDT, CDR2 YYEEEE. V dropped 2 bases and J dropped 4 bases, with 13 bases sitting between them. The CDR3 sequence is CASSFFLRGNQPQHF. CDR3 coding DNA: TGTGCCAGCAGCTTTTTCTTACGGGGAAATCAGCCCCAGCATTTT. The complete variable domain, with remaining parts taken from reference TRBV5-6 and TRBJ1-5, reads DAGVTQSPTHLIKTRGQQVTLRCSPKSGHDTVSWYQQALGQGPQFIFQYYEEEERQRGNFPDRFSGHQFPNYSSELNVNALLLGDSALYLCASSFFLRGNQPQHFGDGTRLSIL.

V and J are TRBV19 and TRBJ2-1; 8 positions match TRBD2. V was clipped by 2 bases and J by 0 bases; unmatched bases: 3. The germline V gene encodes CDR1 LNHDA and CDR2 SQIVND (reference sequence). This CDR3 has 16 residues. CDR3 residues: CASSILAGSSYNEQFF. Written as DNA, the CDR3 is TGTGCCAGTAGTATACTAGCGGGTAGCTCCTACAATGAGCAGTTCTTC.

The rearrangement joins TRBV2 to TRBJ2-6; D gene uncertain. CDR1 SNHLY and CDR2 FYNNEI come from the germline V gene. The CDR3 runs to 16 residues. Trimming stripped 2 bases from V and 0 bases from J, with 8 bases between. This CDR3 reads CASSETWFSGANVLTF. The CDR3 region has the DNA TGTGCCAGCAGTGAAACTTGGTTCTCTGGGGCCAACGTCCTGACTTTC.

The CDR3 DNA reads TGTGCCAGTAGTTTCAACCGGGACAGGGGGGACAATGAGCAGTTCTTC. It codes for CASSFNRDRGDNEQFF. The chain employs TRBV19 and TRBJ2-1; 11 nucleotides match TRBD1. V gave up 5 bases and J gave up 5 bases; unmatched junction bases: 8. The germline gives CDR1 LNHDA, CDR2 SQIVND (reference sequence). The CDR3 runs 16 residues.

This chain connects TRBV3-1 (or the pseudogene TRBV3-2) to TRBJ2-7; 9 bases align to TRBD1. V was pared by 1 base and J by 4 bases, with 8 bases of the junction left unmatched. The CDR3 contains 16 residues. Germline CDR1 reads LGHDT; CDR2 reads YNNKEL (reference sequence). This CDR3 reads CASSQGGHRGRYEQYF. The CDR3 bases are TGTGCCAGCAGCCAAGGGGGGCACAGGGGGCGATACGAGCAGTACTTC.

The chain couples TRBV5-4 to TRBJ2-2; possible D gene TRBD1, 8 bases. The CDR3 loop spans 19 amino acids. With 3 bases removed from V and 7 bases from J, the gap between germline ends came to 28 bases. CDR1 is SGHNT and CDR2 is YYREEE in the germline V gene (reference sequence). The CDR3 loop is CASSSTRGAGGVNVGELFF. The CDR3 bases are TGTGCCAGCAGCTCCACCCGGGGGGCAGGGGGCGTTAATGTCGGGGAGCTGTTTTTT.

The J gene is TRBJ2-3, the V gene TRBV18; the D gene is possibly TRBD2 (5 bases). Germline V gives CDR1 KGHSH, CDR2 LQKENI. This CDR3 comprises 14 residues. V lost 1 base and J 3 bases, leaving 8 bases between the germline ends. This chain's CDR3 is CASSPLSGTDTQYF. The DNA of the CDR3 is TGTGCCAGCTCACCACTATCGGGGACAGATACGCAGTATTTT. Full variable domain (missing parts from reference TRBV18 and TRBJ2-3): NAGVMQNPRHLVRRRGQEARLRCSPMKGHSHVYWYRQLPEEGLKFMVYLQKENIIDESGMPKERFSAEFPKEGPSILRIQQVVRGDSAAYFCASSPLSGTDTQYFGPGTRLTVL.

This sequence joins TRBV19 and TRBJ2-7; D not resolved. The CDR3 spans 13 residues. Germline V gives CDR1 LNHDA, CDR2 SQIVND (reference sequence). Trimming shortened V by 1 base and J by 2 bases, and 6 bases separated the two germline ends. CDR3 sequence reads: CASSIGVTYEQYF. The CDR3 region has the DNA TGTGCCAGTAGTATAGGAGTAACCTACGAGCAGTACTTC.

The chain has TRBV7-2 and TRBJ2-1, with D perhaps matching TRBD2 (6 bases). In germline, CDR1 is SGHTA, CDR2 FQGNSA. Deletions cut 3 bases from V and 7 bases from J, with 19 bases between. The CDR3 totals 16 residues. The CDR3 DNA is TGTGCCAGCAGCTTCAATCCGGGACTCCCTGGGAATGAGCAGTTCTTC. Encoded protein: CASSFNPGLPGNEQFF. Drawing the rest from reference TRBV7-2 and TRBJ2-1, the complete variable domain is GAGVSQSPSNKVTEKGKDVELRCDPISGHTALYWYRQSLGQGLEFLIYFQGNSAPDKSGLPSDRFSAERTGGSVSTLTIQRTQQEDSAVYLCASSFNPGLPGNEQFFGPGTRLTVL.

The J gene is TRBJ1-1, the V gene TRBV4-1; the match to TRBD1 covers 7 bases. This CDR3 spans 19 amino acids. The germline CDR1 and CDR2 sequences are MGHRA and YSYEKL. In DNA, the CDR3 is TGCGCTACTCCGCCTAAACGATATGACAGGGAGCACGGGAACACTGAAGCTTTCTTT. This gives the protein CATPPKRYDREHGNTEAFF.

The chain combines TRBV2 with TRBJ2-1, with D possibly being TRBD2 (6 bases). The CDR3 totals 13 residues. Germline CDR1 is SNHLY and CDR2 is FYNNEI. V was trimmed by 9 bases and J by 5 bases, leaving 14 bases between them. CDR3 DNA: TGTGCCAGTCCCGAGGGGAGGAACAATGAGCAGTTCTTC. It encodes CASPEGRNNEQFF.

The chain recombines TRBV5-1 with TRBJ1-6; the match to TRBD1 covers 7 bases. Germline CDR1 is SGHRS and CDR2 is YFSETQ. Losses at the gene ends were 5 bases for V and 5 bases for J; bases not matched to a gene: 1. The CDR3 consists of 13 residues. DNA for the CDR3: TGCGCCAGCAGGGACAGGAATAATTCACCCCTCCACTTT. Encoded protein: CASRDRNNSPLHF.

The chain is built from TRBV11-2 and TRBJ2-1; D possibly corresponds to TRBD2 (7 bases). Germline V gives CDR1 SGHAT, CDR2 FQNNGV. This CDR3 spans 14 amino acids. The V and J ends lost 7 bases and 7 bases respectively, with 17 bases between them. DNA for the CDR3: TGTGCCAGCAACAGGAGGGGGGGCCGGAATGAGCAGTTCTTC. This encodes CASNRRGGRNEQFF.

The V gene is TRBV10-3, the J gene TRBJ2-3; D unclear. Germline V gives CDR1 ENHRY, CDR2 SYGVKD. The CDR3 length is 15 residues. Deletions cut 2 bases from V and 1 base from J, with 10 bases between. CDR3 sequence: CAISEAGPGTDTQYF. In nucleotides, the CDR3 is TGTGCCATCAGTGAGGCTGGGCCTGGCACAGATACGCAGTATTTT.

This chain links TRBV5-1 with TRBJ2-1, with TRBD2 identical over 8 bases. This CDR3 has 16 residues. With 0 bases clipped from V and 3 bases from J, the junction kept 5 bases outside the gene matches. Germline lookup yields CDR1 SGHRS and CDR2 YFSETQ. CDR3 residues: CASSLARGDLYNEQFF. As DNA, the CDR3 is TGCGCCAGCAGCTTGGCGCGGGGGGACCTCTACAATGAGCAGTTCTTC.

This CDR3 reads CASNGQGIHEQFF. CDR3 nucleotides: TGTGCCAGCAACGGACAGGGTATACATGAGCAGTTCTTC. The chain couples TRBV5-4 to TRBJ2-1; 8 bases fit TRBD1. Germline V CDR1 and CDR2: SGHNT, YYREEE (reference sequence). Trimming took 6 bases from V and 8 from J; bases not matched to a gene: 7. The CDR3 sequence is 13 residues long.

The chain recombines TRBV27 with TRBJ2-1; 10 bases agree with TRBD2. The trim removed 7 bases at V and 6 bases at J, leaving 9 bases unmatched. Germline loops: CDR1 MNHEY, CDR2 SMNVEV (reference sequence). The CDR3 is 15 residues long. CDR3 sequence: CASTPAGGLGNEQFF. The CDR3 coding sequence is TGTGCCAGCACTCCAGCGGGGGGGCTCGGCAATGAGCAGTTCTTC.

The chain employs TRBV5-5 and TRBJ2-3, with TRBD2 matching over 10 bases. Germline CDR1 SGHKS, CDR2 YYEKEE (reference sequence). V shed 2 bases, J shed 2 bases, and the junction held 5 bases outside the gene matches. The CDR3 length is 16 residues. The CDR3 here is CASSFQAGGSTDTQYF. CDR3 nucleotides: TGTGCCAGCAGCTTTCAAGCGGGGGGGTCCACAGATACGCAGTATTTT.

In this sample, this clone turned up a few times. CDR3 sequence reads: CASSSELGTGNSPLHF. The CDR3 DNA sequence: TGTGCCAGCAGCTCTGAGTTGGGGACAGGAAATTCACCCCTCCACTTT. The chain uses TRBV7-9 and TRBJ1-6; TRBD1 agrees at 8 bases. CDR3 length equals 16 residues. With V trimmed by 4 bases and J by 7 bases, 9 bases remained unmatched. CDR1 and CDR2 (germline): SEHNR, FQNEAQ (reference sequence).

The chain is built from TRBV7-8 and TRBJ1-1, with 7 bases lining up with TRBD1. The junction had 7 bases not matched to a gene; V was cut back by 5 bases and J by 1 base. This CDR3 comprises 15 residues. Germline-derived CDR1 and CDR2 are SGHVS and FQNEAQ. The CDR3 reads CASSPRTGRNTEAFF. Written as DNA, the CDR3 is TGTGCCAGCAGCCCCCGGACAGGAAGGAACACTGAAGCTTTCTTT. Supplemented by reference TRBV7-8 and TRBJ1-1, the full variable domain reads GAGVSQSPRYKVAKRGQDVALRCDPISGHVSLFWYQQALGQGPEFLTYFQNEAQLDKSGLPSDRFFAERPEGSVSTLKIQRTQQEDSAVYLCASSPRTGRNTEAFFGQGTRLTVV.

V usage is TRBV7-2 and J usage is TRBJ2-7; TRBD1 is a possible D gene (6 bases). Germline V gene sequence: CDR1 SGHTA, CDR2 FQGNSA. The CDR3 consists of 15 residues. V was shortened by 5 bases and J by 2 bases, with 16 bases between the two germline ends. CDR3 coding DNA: TGTGCCAGCAGCCTAAGTGGGGGCCTAACCTACGAGCAGTACTTC. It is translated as CASSLSGGLTYEQYF.